Included here is one TCR beta chain sequence, with context. Its antigen remains unknown. Method: immunoSEQ multiplex PCR; TCRdb's copy keeps in-frame clones and lacks some. The repertoire consists of fewer than 150,000 clones, with approximately 88% occurring once and the leading ten covering 4% to 5.5%. The sample is drawn from a study of T cell responses to AZD1222 COVID-19 vaccine. Study information: Analysis merged second doses at about 4 or about 12 weeks.

The study, taken as a whole, reports: In a largely white British group with more females than males, clonal diversity was possibly underestimated. Epitopes outside B.1.351 and B.1.1.7 mutated regions reportedly drew nearly half of spike TCRs. Spike-specific TCR repertoires showed rising breadth and depth after two AZD1222 doses.

This CDR3 has 15 residues. Per germline, CDR1 MNHEY and CDR2 SVGEGT. V shed 5 bases and J 3 bases; nucleotides not matched to a gene: 4. The starting material was peripheral blood, obtained on day 0 of AZD1222 vaccination. This TCR derives from an adult in good health. The chain couples TRBV6-2 or TRBV6-3 to TRBJ2-3; the match to TRBD2 covers 11 bases. The CDR3 here is CASSTTSGVTDTQYF. For the CDR3, the DNA is TGTGCCAGCAGTACGACTAGCGGGGTAACAGATACGCAGTATTTT.